This T cell receptor beta chain was sequenced for a study of beta chain features in type 1 diabetes. In this sample, this clone turned up a few times. Germline CDR1 and CDR2: SGDLS and YYNGEE. This CDR3 comprises 15 residues. V was cut by 2 bases and J by 8 bases, with 17 bases left in between. What was sequenced were expressed TCRB transcripts, since all of the isolated RNA had been reverse transcribed. The table came from immunoSEQ multiplex PCR; TCRdb's copy has only in-frame clones and leaves some out. The sample holds a few hundred thousand clones, approximately 15% seen once. Specimen: central memory CD4+ T cells from blood. The clonotype originates from a man aged 25-45 years in good health. V usage is TRBV9 and J usage is TRBJ2-1; a weak D match, TRBD2 (6 bases). The CDR3 coding sequence is TGTGCCAGCAGCGTTAGGGACTTCGGGGACGATGAGCAGTTCTTC. Translation: CASSVRDFGDDEQFF.